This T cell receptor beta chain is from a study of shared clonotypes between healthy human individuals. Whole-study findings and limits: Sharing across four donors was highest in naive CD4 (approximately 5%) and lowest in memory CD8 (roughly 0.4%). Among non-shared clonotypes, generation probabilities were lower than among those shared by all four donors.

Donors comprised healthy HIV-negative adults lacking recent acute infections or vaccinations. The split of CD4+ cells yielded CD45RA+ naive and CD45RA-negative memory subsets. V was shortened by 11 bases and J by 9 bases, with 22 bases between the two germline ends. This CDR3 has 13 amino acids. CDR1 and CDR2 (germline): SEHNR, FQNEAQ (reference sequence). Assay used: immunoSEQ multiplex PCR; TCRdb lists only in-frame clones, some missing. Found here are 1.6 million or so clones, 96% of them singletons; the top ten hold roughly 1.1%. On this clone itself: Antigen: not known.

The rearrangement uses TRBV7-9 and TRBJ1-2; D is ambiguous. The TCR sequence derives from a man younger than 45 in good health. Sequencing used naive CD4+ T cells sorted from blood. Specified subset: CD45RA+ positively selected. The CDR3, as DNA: TGTGCCGGAGGGAGGGCCCTGGGCGATAGCTACACCTTC. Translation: CAGGRALGDSYTF. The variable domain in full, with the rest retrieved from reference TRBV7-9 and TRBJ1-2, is DTGVSQNPRHKITKRGQNVTFRCDPISEHNRLYWYRQTLGQGPEFLTYFQNEAQLEKSRLLSDRFSAERPKGSFSTLEIQRTEQGDSAMYLCAGGRALGDSYTFGSGTRLTVV.